The rows below give T cell receptor beta chains drawn from one sample of a study of molecular identifiers for immune sequencing clone quantification. TCRdb called the PCR reads again in MiXCR, with one record for every CDR3 protein. The repertoire consists of 600,000 to 650,000 distinct CDR3 sequences, with 15% to 20% occurring once and the leading ten covering around 0.86%. Sequenced input: naive CD8+ T cells from blood, with Jurkat cell RNA spiked in. These receptors originate from a human donor in good health. Some libraries in this study had Jurkat cell RNA spiked in. The CDR3 runs from the conserved cysteine through the conserved F or W. A D gene is named only where the DNA matches it firmly. Where a row states a size, it is once, few, many or the class of an expanded clone; other rows omit it.

- TRBJ2-7 TRBV19 TRBD2 TGTGCCAGTAGTCCTCAGACTAGCGGGAGGTCCTACGAGCAGTACTTC CASSPQTSGRSYEQYF
many TRBJ1-2 TRBV29-1 TRBD1 TGCAGCGTTGAAGATTGGGACAGGGGCACTAACTATGGCTACACCTTC CSVEDWDRGTNYGYTF
many TRBJ2-1 TRBV7-2 - TGTGCCAGCAGCCCGCGTGGGGGAGCCTCCTACAATGAGCAGTTCTTC CASSPRGGASYNEQFF
- TRBJ2-7 TRBV6-2/TRBV6-3 - TGTGCCGGCAGTCACCCACAGGGTCTTGGCTACGAGCAGTACTTC CAGSHPQGLGYEQYF
many TRBJ1-3 TRBV4-3 - TGCGCCAGCAGCCAAGAACTCCATCCAGGCCCCTACTCTGGAAACACCATATATTTT CASSQELHPGPYSGNTIYF
- TRBJ2-3 TRBV18 TRBD2 TGTGCCAGCCCACCGCGACTGGATGTAGCGGGGGGGCCCCTGGCGGGCGCAGATACGCAGTATTTT CASPPRLDVAGGPLAGADTQYF
many TRBJ2-7 TRBV6-5 - TGTGCCAGCGGAACAGGCTGGGGCGAGCAGTACTTC CASGTGWGEQYF
many TRBJ1-4 TRBV12-3/TRBV12-4 - TGTGCCAGCAGTCCGACAGCTGCTAATGAAAAACTGTTTTTT CASSPTAANEKLFF
- TRBJ1-1 TRBV13 - TGTGCCAGCAAGAACAAGGGGATATTGAACACTGAAGCTTTCTTT CASKNKGILNTEAFF
- TRBJ1-1 TRBV19 TRBD1 TGTGCCAGTGACAAACAGGGGATAGCTTTCTTT CASDKQGIAFF
many TRBJ2-5 TRBV6-5 - TGTGCCAGCAGTTACATTAGTATTGGAGAGACCCAGTACTTC CASSYISIGETQYF
- TRBJ2-1 TRBV12-3/TRBV12-4 TRBD2 TGTGCCAGCAGTTTCGCGACGGGGGGCTCCTACAATGAGCAGTTCTTC CASSFATGGSYNEQFF
many TRBJ2-4 TRBV5-5 TRBD1 TGTGCCAGCAGCTCCACCCGGTCTGGCGCAGGGGGCGAGTACTTC CASSSTRSGAGGEYF
many TRBJ2-1 TRBV15 - TGTGCCACCAGCATTCGACAGGTATACAATGAGCAGTTCTTC CATSIRQVYNEQFF
few TRBJ2-7 TRBV19 - TGTGCCAGTAGTTACGCGGCCTCCGAGCAGTACTTC CASSYAASEQYF
many TRBJ1-3 TRBV4-3 - TGCGCCAGCAGCCAAGACCGGGCAGGCGGACTAGGAGGAAACACCATATATTTT CASSQDRAGGLGGNTIYF
many TRBJ2-1 TRBV4-3 TRBD2 TGCGCCAGCAGCTCGGGACTAGCGGGGGGGCCAAATGAGCAGTTCTTC CASSSGLAGGPNEQFF
few TRBJ2-5 TRBV19 - TGTGCCAGTAGTAGACAGCCTAAAGAGACCCAGTACTTC CASSRQPKETQYF
many TRBJ2-3 TRBV6-5 TRBD2 TGTGCCAGCAGCCTTACGAATAGCGGGGGGGCAGATACGCAGTATTTT CASSLTNSGGADTQYF
few TRBJ1-4 TRBV4-3 - TGCGCCAGCAGCCGGTCAGGGAGGGAAAAACTGTTTTTT CASSRSGREKLFF
- TRBJ2-1 TRBV27 TRBD2 TGTGCCAGCGCTTGGGGACTAGCATTCCATGAGCAGTTCTTC CASAWGLAFHEQFF
- TRBJ2-5 TRBV7-9 TRBD1 TGTGCCAGCAGTCTCGGGACAGGGGTCCTTGAGACCCAGTACTTC CASSLGTGVLETQYF
few TRBJ2-1 TRBV11-3 TRBD1 TGTGCCAGCAGCTTCCGACAGGGGGGCCACAATGAGCAGTTCTTC CASSFRQGGHNEQFF
- TRBJ1-1 TRBV27 TRBD1 TGTGCCAGCAGTCCCGGGACAGGGGCGCTAGGCACTGAAGCTTTCTTT CASSPGTGALGTEAFF
few TRBJ1-2 TRBV30 - TGTGCCTGGATCCAGGGAGGTGGCTACACCTTC CAWIQGGGYTF
many TRBJ2-7 TRBV5-1 TRBD2 TGCGCCAGCAGCTCACCAAGCGGGGGCATAACCTACGAGCAGTACTTC CASSSPSGGITYEQYF
few TRBJ1-1 TRBV27 - TGTGCCACCGCTACAGGGTTGAACACTGAAGCTTTCTTT CATATGLNTEAFF
many TRBJ2-5 TRBV6-2/TRBV6-3 - TGTGCCAGCAGTTACCCCGCAGACCAAGAGACCCAGTACTTC CASSYPADQETQYF
many TRBJ2-1 TRBV30 - TGTGCCTGGAAGCCTTACGGGGGAAGCTCCTACAATGAGCAGTTCTTC CAWKPYGGSSYNEQFF
many TRBJ1-4 TRBV6-5 - TGTGCCAGCAGCATCGGAGCCAGCACAACTAATGAAAAACTGTTTTTT CASSIGASTTNEKLFF
- TRBJ2-6 TRBV27 - TGTGCCAGCGGTTCCGTAGGGGTTTCTGGGGCCAACGTCCTGACTTTC CASGSVGVSGANVLTF
many TRBJ1-1 TRBV5-1 - TGCGCCAGCGGATCTTCCACCACTGAAGCTTTCTTT CASGSSTTEAFF
many TRBJ2-6 TRBV6-5 - TGTGCCAGCACCTGGGGGATGATTGGCGTAGCTAACTCTGGGGCCAACGTCCTGACTTTC CASTWGMIGVANSGANVLTF
many TRBJ1-2 TRBV5-5 - TGTGCCAGCAGCTACGGTCTGGGGCCTGAAGGCTATGGCTACACCTTC CASSYGLGPEGYGYTF
few TRBJ2-7 TRBV28 TRBD1 TGTGCCAGCAGGACCGGGACAGGGACTCTCTACGAGCAGTACTTC CASRTGTGTLYEQYF
- TRBJ2-7 TRBV27 TRBD2 TGTGCCAGCAGTTTAGCGGGAGCCTCCTACGGGCAGTACTTC CASSLAGASYGQYF
few TRBJ2-1 TRBV14 TRBD2 TGTGCCAGCAGCCAATATCGGGGGAGGGCCCTCAATGAGCAGTTCTTC CASSQYRGRALNEQFF
- TRBJ2-7 TRBV4-3 TRBD2 TGCGCCAGCAGCCATGCTACTAGCGGGAGCTACGAGCAGTACTTC CASSHATSGSYEQYF
- TRBJ1-2 TRBV28 - TGTGCCAGCAGACCATTTCCTAGCAATGGCTACACCTTC CASRPFPSNGYTF
many TRBJ2-3 TRBV19 - TGTGCCAGTAGTGCAGACGGACCTTTAGATACGCAGTATTTT CASSADGPLDTQYF
many TRBJ2-2 TRBV28 TRBD1 TGTGCCAGCAGTTTACAGCCACGGGGACAGGGTTCGAACACCGGGGAGCTGTTTTTT CASSLQPRGQGSNTGELFF
many TRBJ1-5 TRBV4-1 - TGCGCCAGCAGCCACGAGGACAGCTTCAATCAGCCCCAGCATTTT CASSHEDSFNQPQHF
many TRBJ2-1 TRBV3-1 TRBD2 TGTGCCAGCAGCCAAGTTCTTACTGCGGGGGTGTCGGATGAGCAGTTCTTC CASSQVLTAGVSDEQFF
few TRBJ1-4 TRBV7-9 - TGTGCCAGCAGCTTAGGCGGGATTAAGGAAAAACTGTTTTTT CASSLGGIKEKLFF
many TRBJ2-5 TRBV7-2 - TGTGCCAGCAGCTTTGGCGGGGAAGAGACCCAGTACTTC CASSFGGEETQYF
few TRBJ2-7 TRBV12-3/TRBV12-4 TRBD2 TGTGCCAGCAGTACCTGGACTAGCGGGAGGTACGAGCAGTACTTC CASSTWTSGRYEQYF
few TRBJ1-1 TRBV9 - TGTGCCAGCAGCGCCTCCCTCGGTGAAGCTTTCTTT CASSASLGEAFF
many TRBJ2-3 TRBV5-1 TRBD1 TGCGCCAGCAGCTTGGGACAGGGGATTTTCGATACGCAGTATTTT CASSLGQGIFDTQYF
- TRBJ2-7 TRBV4-1 TRBD2 TGCGCCAGCAGCCGGGAACTAGCGGGAAGGGCTTACGAGCAGTACTTC CASSRELAGRAYEQYF
- TRBJ2-3 TRBV11-2 - TGTGCCAGCAGCTCGCCTAACAGGAAGGTTACGCAGTATTTT CASSSPNRKVTQYF
many TRBJ2-5 TRBV7-9 - TGTGCCAGCAGCTTAGTCGGGACCGCGGGGGAGACCCAGTACTTC CASSLVGTAGETQYF